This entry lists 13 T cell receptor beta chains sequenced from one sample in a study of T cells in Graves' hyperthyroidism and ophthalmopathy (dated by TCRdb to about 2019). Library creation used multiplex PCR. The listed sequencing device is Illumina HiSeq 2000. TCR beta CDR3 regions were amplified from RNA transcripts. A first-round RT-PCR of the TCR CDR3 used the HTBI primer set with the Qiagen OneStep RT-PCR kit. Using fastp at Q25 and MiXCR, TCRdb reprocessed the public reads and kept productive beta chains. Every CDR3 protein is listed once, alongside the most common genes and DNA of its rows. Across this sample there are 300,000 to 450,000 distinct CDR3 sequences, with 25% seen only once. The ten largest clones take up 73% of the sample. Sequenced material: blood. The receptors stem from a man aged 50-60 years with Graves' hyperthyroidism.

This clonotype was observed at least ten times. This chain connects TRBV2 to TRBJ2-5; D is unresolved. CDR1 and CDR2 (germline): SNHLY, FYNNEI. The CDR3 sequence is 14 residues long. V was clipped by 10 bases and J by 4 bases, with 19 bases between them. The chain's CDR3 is CAIRFTLGSETQYF. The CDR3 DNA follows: TGTGCCATCAGGTTTACGCTTGGTTCAGAGACCCAGTACTTC.

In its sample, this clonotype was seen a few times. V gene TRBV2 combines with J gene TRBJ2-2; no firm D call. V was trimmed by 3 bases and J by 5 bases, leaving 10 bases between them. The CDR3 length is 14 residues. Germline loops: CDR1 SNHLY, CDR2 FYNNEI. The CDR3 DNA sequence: TGTGCCAGCAGTGACCCAGCTAGGACCGGGGAGCTGTTTTTT. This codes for CASSDPARTGELFF.

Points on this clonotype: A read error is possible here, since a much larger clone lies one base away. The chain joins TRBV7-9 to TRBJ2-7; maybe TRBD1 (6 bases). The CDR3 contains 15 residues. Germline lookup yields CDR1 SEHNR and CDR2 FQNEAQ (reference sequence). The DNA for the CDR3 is TGTACCAGCAGCTTATACCCGGGACACCTATACGAGCAGTACTTC. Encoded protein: CTSSLYPGHLYEQYF.

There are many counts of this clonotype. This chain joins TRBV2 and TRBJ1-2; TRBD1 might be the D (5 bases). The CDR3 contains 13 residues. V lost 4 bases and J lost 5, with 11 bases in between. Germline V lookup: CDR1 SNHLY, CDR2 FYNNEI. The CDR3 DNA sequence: TGTGCCAGCAGTGGAGACAGCTTATATGGCTACACCTTC. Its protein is CASSGDSLYGYTF. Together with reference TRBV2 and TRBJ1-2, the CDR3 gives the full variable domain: EPEVTQTPSHQVTQMGQEVILRCVPISNHLYFYWYRQILGQKVEFLVSFYNNEISEKSEIFDDQFSVERPDGSNFTLKIRSTKLEDSAMYFCASSGDSLYGYTFGSGTRLTVV.

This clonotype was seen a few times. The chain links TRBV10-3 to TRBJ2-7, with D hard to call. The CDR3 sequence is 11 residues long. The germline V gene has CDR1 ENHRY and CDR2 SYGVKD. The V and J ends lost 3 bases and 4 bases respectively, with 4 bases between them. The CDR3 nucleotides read TGTGCCATCAGTGATATGTACGAGCAGTACTTC. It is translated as CAISDMYEQYF.

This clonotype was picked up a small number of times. The CDR3 loop reads CSVRGGDTYEQYF. Here the CDR3 DNA reads TGCAGCGTTCGAGGTGGGGACACCTACGAGCAGTACTTC. The V call is TRBV29-1, the J call TRBJ2-7, with D tentatively TRBD1 (6 bases). The CDR3 is 13 residues long. Between the trimmed V and J ends, which lost 5 bases and 2 bases, there was a span of 13 bases. Germline V CDR1 and CDR2: SQVTM, ANQGSEA.

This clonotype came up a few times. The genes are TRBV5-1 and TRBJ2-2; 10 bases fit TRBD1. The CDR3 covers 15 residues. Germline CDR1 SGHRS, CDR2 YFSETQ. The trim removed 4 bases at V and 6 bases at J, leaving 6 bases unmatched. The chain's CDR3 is CASSPSGTGAGELFF. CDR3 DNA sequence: TGCGCCAGCAGCCCCTCCGGGACAGGGGCCGGGGAGCTGTTTTTT.

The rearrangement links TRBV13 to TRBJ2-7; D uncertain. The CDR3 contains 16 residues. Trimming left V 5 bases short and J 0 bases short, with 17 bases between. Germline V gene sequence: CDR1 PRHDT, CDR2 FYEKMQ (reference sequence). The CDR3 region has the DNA TGTGCCAGCAGCCCCTTGAATGGTGTAAGCTCCTACGAGCAGTACTTC. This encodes CASSPLNGVSSYEQYF.

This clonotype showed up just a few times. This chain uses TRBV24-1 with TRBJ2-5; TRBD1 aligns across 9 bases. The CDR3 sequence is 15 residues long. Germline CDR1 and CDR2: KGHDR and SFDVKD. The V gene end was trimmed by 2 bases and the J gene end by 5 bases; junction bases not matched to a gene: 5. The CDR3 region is CATSDSGQGYETQYF. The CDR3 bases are TGTGCCACCAGTGATTCAGGACAGGGGTACGAGACCCAGTACTTC.

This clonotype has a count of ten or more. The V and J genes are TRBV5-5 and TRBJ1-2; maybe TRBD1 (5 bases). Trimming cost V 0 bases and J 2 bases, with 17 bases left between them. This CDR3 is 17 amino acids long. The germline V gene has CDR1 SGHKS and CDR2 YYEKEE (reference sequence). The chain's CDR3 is CASSLDVGGGGNYGYTF. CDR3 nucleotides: TGTGCCAGCAGCTTGGACGTTGGCGGGGGAGGAAACTATGGCTACACCTTC. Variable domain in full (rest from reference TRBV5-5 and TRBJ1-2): DAGVTQSPTHLIKTRGQQVTLRCSPISGHKSVSWYQQVLGQGPQFIFQYYEKEERGRGNFPDRFSARQFPNYSSELNVNALLLGDSALYLCASSLDVGGGGNYGYTFGSGTRLTVV.

The CDR3 loop reads CASSKVTGLGELFF. The CDR3 nucleotides are TGCGCCAGCAGCAAAGTAACAGGTCTCGGGGAGCTGTTTTTT. V is TRBV5-1 and J is TRBJ2-2; tentatively, D is TRBD1 (5 bases). The CDR3 is 14 residues long. Germline lookup yields CDR1 SGHRS and CDR2 YFSETQ. The V end was cut by 4 bases, the J end by 7 bases, with 14 bases between.

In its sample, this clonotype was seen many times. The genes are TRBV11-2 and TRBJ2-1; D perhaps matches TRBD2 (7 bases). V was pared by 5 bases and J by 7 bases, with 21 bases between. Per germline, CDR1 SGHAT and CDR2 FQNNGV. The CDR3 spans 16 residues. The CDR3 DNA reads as TGTGCCAGCAGCCTGGGCTGGGGGCGGGAGCATAATGAGCAGTTCTTC. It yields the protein CASSLGWGREHNEQFF.

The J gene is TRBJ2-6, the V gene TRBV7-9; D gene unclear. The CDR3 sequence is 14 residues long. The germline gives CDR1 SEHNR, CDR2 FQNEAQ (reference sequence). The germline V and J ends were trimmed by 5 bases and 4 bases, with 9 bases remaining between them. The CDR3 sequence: CASSPFRGANVLTF. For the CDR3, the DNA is TGTGCCAGCAGCCCTTTTAGGGGGGCCAACGTCCTGACTTTC.